Listed here are 7 T cell receptor beta chains from one sample, sequenced in a study of human T cells and chemical hapten exposure. Noted time point: patch test 2, 6 weeks after DPC sensitization. The treatment is: therapeutic diphenylcyclopropenone sensitization with weekly scalp DPC. Unfractionated whole blood was the source from which total RNA was extracted. TCRdb independently ran MiXCR on the RACE reads; one entry per CDR3 protein. The sample holds tens of thousands of distinct CDR3 sequences, roughly 10% seen once. The sample was whole blood, taken in connection with sensitization to the hapten diphenylcyclopropenone (DPC). These receptors were obtained from a young woman with alopecia areata. Some clones in this sample may be carry-over from other donors' samples.

This clonotype was seen more than once but under ten times. A read error may produce the germline difference seen at one junction end. V gene TRBV6-5 combines with J gene TRBJ2-5; D gene uncertain. CDR1 and CDR2 from the germline V gene are MNHEY and SVGAGI. CDR3 length: 13 residues. DNA of the CDR3: TGTACCAGCAAAGTGGCAGGTCAAGAGACCCAGTACTTC. Amino acids: CTSKVAGQETQYF.

This clonotype was seen more than once but under ten times. The chain combines TRBV7-9 with TRBJ2-2; possible D gene TRBD1, 7 bases. CDR3 length equals 14 residues. Germline V gene lookup returns CDR1 SEHNR and CDR2 FQNEAQ (reference sequence). Trimming removed 11 bases at V and 2 bases at J, with 15 bases between. The CDR3 protein is CAGTTGTNTGELFF. In nucleotides, the CDR3 is TGTGCCGGAACGACAGGGACTAACACCGGGGAGCTGTTTTTT.

This clonotype turned up a few times. The rearrangement links TRBV7-2 to TRBJ1-1; no clear D. This CDR3 spans 16 amino acids. Per the germline V gene, CDR1 is SGHTA and CDR2 is FQGNSA. V lost 1 base and J lost 2, with 14 bases in between. In DNA form, the CDR3 reads TGTGCCAGCAGCTTAGGCTCAAGGCGGACCAACACTGAAGCTTTCTTT. Translated, it gives CASSLGSRRTNTEAFF.

The chain recombines TRBV7-2 with TRBJ2-5, with 8 bases that match TRBD1. V was pared by 3 bases and J by 5 bases, with 5 bases of the junction left unmatched. Germline lookup yields CDR1 SGHTA and CDR2 FQGNSA. This CDR3 region has 14 residues. This chain's CDR3 is CASSLNGQGETQYF. The DNA for the CDR3 is TGTGCCAGCAGCTTGAACGGACAGGGCGAGACCCAGTACTTC.

The chain carries TRBV6-5 and TRBJ2-2, with D possibly TRBD1 on 6 matching bases. CDR3 length equals 15 residues. Germline V gene data show CDR1 as MNHEY and CDR2 as SVGAGI. V shed 5 bases and J shed 1 base, with 11 bases lying between them. The CDR3 is CASSPGHLNTGELFF. In DNA, the CDR3 is TGTGCCAGCAGTCCGGGACACTTGAACACCGGGGAGCTGTTTTTT.

This clonotype was seen a handful of times. The chain uses TRBV28 and TRBJ1-2; D unclear. Germline V gives CDR1 MDHEN, CDR2 SYDVKM. Trimming removed 3 bases from V and 4 bases from J, with 9 bases in between. The CDR3 is 13 amino acids. In DNA, the CDR3 is TGTGCCAGCAGTTTTCAGGATCGCTATGGCTACACCTTC. Residues: CASSFQDRYGYTF.

The chain uses TRBV5-3 and TRBJ2-7; possible D gene TRBD1, 5 bases. TRBV5-3 is an ORF, with its function uncertain. Trimming pared 3 bases from V and 1 base from J, leaving 17 bases between. The CDR3 is 16 amino acids. The CDR3 is CARSWALADRSYEQYF. The DNA for the CDR3 is TGTGCCAGAAGCTGGGCACTGGCCGACAGATCCTACGAGCAGTACTTC.